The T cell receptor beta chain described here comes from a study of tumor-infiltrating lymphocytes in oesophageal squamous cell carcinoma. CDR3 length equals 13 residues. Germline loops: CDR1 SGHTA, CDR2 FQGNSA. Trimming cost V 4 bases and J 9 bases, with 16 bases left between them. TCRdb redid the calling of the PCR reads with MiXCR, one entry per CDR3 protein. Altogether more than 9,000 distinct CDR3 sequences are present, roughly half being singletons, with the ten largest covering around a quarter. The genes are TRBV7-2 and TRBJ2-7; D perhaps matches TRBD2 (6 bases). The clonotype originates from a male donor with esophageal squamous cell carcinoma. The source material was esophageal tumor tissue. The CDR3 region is CASSSAGGLGQYF. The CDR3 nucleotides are TGTGCCAGCAGCTCAGCCGGGGGTCTGGGGCAGTACTTC.